This TCR beta chain emerged from a study of vaccination effects on CD4 cells after COVID-19. Study-wide context: After the second dose, samples were taken at median day 72.

TCRdb's copy holds only in-frame clones and misses some; the assay was immunoSEQ multiplex PCR. Here the sample spans 75,000 to 100,000 clones, under 85% being singletons. CDR1 is SNHLY and CDR2 is FYNNEI in the germline V gene. The CDR3 is 16 residues long. V shed 2 bases and J 3 bases; nucleotides not matched to a gene: 7. About this clone itself: Its cognate antigen is unknown.

Pools of viral peptides were used by the ViraFEST assay to expand antigen-specific CD4+ T cells ahead of sequencing. A 10-day culture period preceded the isolation of CD4+ T cells. BNT162b2 vaccine or mRNA-1273 vaccine was given to participants in two doses. This rearrangement joins TRBV2 to TRBJ1-5, with 7 bases that match TRBD1. This clonotype originated in a human donor who received a COVID-19 vaccine. Sequences were derived from CD4+ T cells from PBMCs cultured with HCoV-OC43 spike peptides, sampled after COVID-19 vaccination. Subset in this sample: HCoV-OC43 spike overlapping peptide pool stimulation. DNA for the CDR3: TGTGCCAGCAGTGAAAGGGCAGGGGGTTCCAATCAGCCCCAGCATTTT. It translates to CASSERAGGSNQPQHF.